The clone carrying this T cell receptor beta chain was seen only a few times. This entry comes from a study of response to subunit inactivated influenza vaccine. TCRdb fed the RT-PCR reads into MiXCR, producing one record per CDR3 protein. This sample has 500,000 to 550,000 distinct CDR3 sequences; approximately 20% occur once, and the top ten carry 2.5% to 3.5%. These data were likewise used in another study, on T cells expressing NK-cell markers. That work contributes: Researchers built TCR beta cDNA using 5'RACE template switching with UMIs. About six of the donors carried dominant NKG2C+ clonotypes that took up roughly 1.0-8% of their CD8+ T cells. Specificity for HCMV among expanded NKG2C+ T cell clones was not established.

The material was CD4+ T cells sorted from PBMCs, obtained 11 to 12 days after vaccination. This clonotype was obtained from a man between 50 and 59 years old who received an inactivated influenza vaccine.

CDR3 sequence (DNA): TGCAGCGTAGCGGACGGTCCCTACGAGCAGTACTTC. This sequence encodes CSVADGPYEQYF. The chain links TRBV29-1 to TRBJ2-7; tentatively, D is TRBD2 (5 bases). Trimming cost V 6 bases and J 2 bases, with 11 bases left between them. This CDR3 is 12 amino acids long. The germline gives CDR1 SQVTM, CDR2 ANQGSEA.